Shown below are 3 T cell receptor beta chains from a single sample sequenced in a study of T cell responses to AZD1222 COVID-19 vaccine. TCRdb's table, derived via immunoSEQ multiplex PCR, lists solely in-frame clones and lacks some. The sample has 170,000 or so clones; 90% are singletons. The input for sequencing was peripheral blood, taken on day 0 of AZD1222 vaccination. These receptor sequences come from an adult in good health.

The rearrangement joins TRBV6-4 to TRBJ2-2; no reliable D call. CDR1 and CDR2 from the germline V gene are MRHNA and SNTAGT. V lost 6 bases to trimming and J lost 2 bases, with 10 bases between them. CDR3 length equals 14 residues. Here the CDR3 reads CASSSQANTGELFF. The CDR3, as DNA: TGTGCCAGCAGCTCCCAGGCTAACACCGGGGAGCTGTTTTTT.

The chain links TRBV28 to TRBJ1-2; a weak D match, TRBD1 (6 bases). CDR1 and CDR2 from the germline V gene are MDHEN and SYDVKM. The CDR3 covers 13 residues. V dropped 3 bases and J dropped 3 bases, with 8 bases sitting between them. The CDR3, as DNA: TGTGCCAGCAGTTTCCACAGGGACTATGGCTACACCTTC. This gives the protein CASSFHRDYGYTF.

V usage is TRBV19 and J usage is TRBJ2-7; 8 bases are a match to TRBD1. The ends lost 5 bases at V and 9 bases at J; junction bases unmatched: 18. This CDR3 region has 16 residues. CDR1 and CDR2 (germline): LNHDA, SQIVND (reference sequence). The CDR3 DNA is TGTGCCAGTAGTGTTGCCGGTGGACAGGGTTCATTCGTGCAGTACTTC. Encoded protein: CASSVAGGQGSFVQYF. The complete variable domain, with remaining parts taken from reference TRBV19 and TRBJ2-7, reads DGGITQSPKYLFRKEGQNVTLSCEQNLNHDAMYWYRQDPGQGLRLIYYSQIVNDFQKGDIAEGYSVSREKKESFPLTVTSAQKNPTAFYLCASSVAGGQGSFVQYFGPGTRLTVT.